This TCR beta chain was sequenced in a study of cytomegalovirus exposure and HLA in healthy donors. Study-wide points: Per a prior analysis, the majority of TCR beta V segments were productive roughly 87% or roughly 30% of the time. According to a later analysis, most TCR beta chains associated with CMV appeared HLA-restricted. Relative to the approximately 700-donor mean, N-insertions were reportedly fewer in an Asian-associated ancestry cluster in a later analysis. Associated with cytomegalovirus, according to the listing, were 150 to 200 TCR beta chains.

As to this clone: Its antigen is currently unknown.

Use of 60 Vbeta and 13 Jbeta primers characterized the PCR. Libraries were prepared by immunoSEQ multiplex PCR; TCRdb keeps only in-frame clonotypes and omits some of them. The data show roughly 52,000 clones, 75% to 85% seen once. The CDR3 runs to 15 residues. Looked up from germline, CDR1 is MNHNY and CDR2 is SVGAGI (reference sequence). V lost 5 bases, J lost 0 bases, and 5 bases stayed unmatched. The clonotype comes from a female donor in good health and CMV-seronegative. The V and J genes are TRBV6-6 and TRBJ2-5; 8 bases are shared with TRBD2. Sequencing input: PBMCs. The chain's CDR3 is CASSKAGAHQETQYF. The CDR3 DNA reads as TGTGCCAGCAGTAAAGCGGGGGCCCACCAAGAGACCCAGTACTTC.